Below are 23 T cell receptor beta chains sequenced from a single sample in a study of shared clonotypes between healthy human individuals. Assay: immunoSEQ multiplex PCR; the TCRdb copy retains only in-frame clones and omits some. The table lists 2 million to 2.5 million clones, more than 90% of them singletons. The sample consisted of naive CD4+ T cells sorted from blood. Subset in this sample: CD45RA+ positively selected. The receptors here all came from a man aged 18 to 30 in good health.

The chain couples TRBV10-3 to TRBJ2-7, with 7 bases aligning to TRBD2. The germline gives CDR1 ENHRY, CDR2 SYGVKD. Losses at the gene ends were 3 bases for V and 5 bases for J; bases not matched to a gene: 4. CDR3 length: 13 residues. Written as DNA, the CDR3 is TGTGCCATCAGTGATAGCGGGTCCAACGAGCAGTACTTC. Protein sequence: CAISDSGSNEQYF.

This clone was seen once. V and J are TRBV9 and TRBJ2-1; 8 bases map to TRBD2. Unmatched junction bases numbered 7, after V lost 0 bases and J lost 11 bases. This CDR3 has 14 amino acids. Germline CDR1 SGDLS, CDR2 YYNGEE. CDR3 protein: CASSVDTSGKKQFF. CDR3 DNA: TGTGCCAGCAGCGTAGACACTAGCGGAAAGAAGCAGTTCTTC.

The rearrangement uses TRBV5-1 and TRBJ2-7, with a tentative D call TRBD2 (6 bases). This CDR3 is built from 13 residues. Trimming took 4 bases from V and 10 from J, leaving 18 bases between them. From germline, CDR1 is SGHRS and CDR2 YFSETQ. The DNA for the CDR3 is TGCGCCAGCAGCAATACCGGGACTTATAATCAGTACTTC. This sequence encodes CASSNTGTYNQYF.

Written as DNA, the CDR3 is TGTGCCATCAGTGAGTCCAGGGTTGGCAGGCAGACCTACGAGCAGTACTTC. Amino acid sequence: CAISESRVGRQTYEQYF. The rearrangement uses TRBV10-3 and TRBJ2-7, with a possible D match to TRBD1 (5 bases). The V end was cut by 0 bases, the J end by 2 bases, with 17 bases between. The CDR3 is made up of 17 amino acids. The V gene's germline CDR1 is ENHRY and CDR2 SYGVKD.

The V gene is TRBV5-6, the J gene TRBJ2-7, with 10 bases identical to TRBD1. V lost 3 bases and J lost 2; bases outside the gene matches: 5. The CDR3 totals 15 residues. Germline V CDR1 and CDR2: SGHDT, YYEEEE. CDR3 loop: CASSWGTGVTYEQYF. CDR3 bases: TGTGCCAGCAGCTGGGGGACAGGGGTAACCTACGAGCAGTACTTC.

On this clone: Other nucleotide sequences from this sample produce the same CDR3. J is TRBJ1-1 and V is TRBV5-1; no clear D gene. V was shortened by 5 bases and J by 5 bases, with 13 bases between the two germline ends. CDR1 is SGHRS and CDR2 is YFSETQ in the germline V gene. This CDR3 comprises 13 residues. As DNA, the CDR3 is TGCGCCAGCAGTCTGCAAGGCGGGACTGAAGCTTTCTTT. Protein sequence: CASSLQGGTEAFF.

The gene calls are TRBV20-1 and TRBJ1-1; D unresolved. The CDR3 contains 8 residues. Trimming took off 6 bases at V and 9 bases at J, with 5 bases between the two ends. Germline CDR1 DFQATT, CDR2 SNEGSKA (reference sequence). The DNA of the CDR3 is TGCAGTGCCCCCCAAGCTTTCTTT. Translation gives CSAPQAFF.

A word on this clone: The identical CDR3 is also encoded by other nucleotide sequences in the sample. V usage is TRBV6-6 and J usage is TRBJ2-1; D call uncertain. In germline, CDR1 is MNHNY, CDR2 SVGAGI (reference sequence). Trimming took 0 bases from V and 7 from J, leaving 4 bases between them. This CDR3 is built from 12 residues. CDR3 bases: TGTGCCAGCAGTTACTCAGGGAATGAGCAGTTCTTC. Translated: CASSYSGNEQFF.

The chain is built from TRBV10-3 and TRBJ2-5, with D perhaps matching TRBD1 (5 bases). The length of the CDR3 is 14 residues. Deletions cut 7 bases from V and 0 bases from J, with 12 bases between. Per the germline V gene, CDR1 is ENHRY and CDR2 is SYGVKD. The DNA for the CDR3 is TGTGCCATCAAGGGGAATTGGGACCAAGAGACCCAGTACTTC. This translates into CAIKGNWDQETQYF.

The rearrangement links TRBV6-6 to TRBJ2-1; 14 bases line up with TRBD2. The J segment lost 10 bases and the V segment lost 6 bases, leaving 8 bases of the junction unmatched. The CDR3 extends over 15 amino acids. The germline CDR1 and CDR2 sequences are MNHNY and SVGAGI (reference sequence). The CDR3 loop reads CASSQTSGGDKEQFF. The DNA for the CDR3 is TGTGCCAGCAGCCAGACTAGCGGGGGGGATAAGGAGCAGTTCTTC.

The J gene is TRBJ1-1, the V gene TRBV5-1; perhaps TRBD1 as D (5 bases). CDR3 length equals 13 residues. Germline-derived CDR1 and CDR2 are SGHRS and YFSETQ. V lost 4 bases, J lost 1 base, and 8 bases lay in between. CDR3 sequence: CASSVTANTEAFF. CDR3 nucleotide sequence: TGCGCCAGCAGCGTGACAGCGAACACTGAAGCTTTCTTT.

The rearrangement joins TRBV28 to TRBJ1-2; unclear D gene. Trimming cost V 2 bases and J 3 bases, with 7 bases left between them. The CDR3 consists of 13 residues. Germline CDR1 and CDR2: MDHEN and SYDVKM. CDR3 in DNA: TGTGCCAGCAGTTTACGGGAGGACTATGGCTACACCTTC. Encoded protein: CASSLREDYGYTF.

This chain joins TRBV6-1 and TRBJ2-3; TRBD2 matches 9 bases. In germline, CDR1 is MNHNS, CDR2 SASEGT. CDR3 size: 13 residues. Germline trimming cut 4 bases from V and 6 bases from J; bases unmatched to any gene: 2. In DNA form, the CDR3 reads TGTGCCAGCAGTGGCCTAGCGGGGGATACGCAGTATTTT. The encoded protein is CASSGLAGDTQYF.

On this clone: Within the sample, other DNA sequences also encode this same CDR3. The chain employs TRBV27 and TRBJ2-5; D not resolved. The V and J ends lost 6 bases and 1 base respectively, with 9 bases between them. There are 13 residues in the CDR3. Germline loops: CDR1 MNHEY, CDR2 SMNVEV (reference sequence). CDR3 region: CASSPRGQETQYF. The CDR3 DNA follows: TGTGCCAGCAGCCCTAGAGGCCAAGAGACCCAGTACTTC.

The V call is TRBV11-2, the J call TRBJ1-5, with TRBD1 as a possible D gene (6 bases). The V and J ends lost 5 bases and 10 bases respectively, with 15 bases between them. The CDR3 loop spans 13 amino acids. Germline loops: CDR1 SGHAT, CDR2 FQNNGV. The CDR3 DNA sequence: TGTGCCAGCAGCGCACCAGGGGTACCTCCCCAGCATTTT. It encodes CASSAPGVPPQHF. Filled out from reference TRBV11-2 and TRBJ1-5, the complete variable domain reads EAGVAQSPRYKIIEKRQSVAFWCNPISGHATLYWYQQILGQGPKLLIQFQNNGVVDDSQLPKDRFSAERLKGVDSTLKIQPAKLEDSAVYLCASSAPGVPPQHFGDGTRLSIL.

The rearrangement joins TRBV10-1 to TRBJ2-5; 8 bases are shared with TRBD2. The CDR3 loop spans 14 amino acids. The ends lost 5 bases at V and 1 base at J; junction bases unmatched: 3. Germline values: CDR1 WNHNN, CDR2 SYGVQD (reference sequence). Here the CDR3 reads CASSSGSGQETQYF. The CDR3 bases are TGCGCCAGCAGTAGCGGGAGCGGCCAAGAGACCCAGTACTTC.

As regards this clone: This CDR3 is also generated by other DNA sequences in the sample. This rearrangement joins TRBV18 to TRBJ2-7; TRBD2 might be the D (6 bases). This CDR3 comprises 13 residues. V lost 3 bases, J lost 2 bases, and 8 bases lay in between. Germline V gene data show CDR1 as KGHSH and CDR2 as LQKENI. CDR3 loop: CASSPPSAYEQYF. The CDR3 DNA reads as TGTGCCAGCTCACCGCCTAGCGCCTACGAGCAGTACTTC.

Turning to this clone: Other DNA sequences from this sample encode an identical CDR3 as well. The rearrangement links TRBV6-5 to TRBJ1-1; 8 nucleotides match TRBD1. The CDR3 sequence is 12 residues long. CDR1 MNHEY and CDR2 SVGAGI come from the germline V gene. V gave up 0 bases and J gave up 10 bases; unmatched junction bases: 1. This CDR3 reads CASSYSTGGAFF. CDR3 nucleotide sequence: TGTGCCAGCAGTTACTCAACAGGGGGAGCTTTCTTT.

The CDR3 sequence is CASSRQGALDTEAFF. In DNA form, the CDR3 reads TGTGCCAGCAGCCGACAGGGGGCGTTGGACACTGAAGCTTTCTTT. The rearrangement links TRBV9 to TRBJ1-1; TRBD1 matches 10 bases. The CDR3 extends over 15 amino acids. J gave up 3 bases and V 4 bases, and 6 bases lay outside the gene matches. Germline CDR1 and CDR2: SGDLS and YYNGEE.

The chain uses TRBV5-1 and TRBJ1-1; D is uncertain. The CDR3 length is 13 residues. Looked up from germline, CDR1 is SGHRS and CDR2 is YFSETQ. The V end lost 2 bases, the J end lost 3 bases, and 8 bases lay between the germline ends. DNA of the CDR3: TGCGCCAGCAGCTTATTGGGTGACACTGAAGCTTTCTTT. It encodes CASSLLGDTEAFF.

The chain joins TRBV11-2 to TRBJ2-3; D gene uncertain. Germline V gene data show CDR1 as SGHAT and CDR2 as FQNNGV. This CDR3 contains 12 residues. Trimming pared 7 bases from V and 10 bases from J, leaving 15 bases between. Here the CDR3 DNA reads TGTGCCAGCACCCAGCCCCTCTTTCCGCAGTATTTT. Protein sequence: CASTQPLFPQYF.

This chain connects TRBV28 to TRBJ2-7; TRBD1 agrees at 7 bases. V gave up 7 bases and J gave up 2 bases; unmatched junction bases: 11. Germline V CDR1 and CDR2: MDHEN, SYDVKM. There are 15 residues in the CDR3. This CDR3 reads CASNPRTGRTYEQYF. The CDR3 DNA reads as TGTGCCAGCAACCCCCGGACAGGTAGGACCTACGAGCAGTACTTC.

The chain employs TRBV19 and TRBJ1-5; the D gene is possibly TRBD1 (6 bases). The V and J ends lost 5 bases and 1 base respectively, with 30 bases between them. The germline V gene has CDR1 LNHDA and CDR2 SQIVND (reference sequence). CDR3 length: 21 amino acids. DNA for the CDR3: TGTGCCAGTAGTGCGTCCGGACAGCCGCTACGGTTGGGGTGGAGCAATCAGCCCCAGCATTTT. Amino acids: CASSASGQPLRLGWSNQPQHF.